These 2 T cell receptor beta chains were all obtained from the same sample, sequenced in a study of T-cell memory formation after mild COVID-19. Via MiXCR, TCRdb re-called the 5' RACE reads, giving one row per CDR3 protein. The sample yields about 350,000 distinct CDR3 sequences, roughly 13% seen once. The sequenced sample was PBMCs or a T cell subset sorted from them (not recorded which). Every receptor here comes from a man aged 18 to 35 who had mild COVID-19 (a few samples of this study predate the infection). Cell type and time point are not known.

The chain is built from TRBV6-5 and TRBJ1-4; D uncertain. This CDR3 has 13 amino acids. Germline V gene sequence: CDR1 MNHEY, CDR2 SVGAGI. Trimming removed 4 bases at V and 8 bases at J, with 11 bases between. CDR3 sequence reads: CASSWLSAEKLFF. CDR3 in DNA: TGTGCCAGCAGTTGGCTCTCTGCGGAAAAACTGTTTTTT.

The chain recombines TRBV6-2 or TRBV6-3 with TRBJ2-7, with 7 bases aligning to TRBD2. The trim removed 0 bases at V and 3 bases at J, leaving 5 bases unmatched. This CDR3 spans 15 amino acids. Germline V gives CDR1 MNHEY, CDR2 SVGEGT. The CDR3 loop is CASSYSTRGNYEQYF. CDR3 bases: TGTGCCAGCAGTTACTCGACGCGGGGGAACTACGAGCAGTACTTC.